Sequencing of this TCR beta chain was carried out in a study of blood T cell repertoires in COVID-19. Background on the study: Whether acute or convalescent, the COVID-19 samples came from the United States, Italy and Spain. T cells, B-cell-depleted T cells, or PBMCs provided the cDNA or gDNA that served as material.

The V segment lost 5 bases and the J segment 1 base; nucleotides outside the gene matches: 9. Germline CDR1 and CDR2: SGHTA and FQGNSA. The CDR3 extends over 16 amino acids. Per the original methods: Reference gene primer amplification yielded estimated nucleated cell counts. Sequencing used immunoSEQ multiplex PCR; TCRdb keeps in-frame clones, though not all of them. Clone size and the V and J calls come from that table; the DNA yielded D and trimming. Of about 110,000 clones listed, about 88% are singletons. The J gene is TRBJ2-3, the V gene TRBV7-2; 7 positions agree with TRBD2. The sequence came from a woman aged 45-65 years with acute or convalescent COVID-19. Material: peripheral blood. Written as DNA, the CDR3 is TGTGCCAGCAGCCTCCGCGGCGGGAGAGGCACAGATACGCAGTATTTT. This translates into CASSLRGGRGTDTQYF.